This entry features one T cell receptor beta chain sequence. The data originate from a study of blood T cell repertoires in COVID-19. Study background: Material from acute and convalescent COVID-19 was sourced from the United States, Italy and Spain. Sources were T cells, B-cell-depleted T cells, or PBMCs; the material itself was cDNA or gDNA.

How the authors handled the data: Counts of nucleated cells, estimated from reference gene primer amplification, were obtained. Here immunoSEQ multiplex PCR was the method, and the copy in TCRdb shows in-frame clones only, minus some. For V, J and clone size, that table is used; D and trimming come from the DNA. Among 150,000 to 200,000 clones listed, 86% were seen once. Material: peripheral blood. The source of this sequence is a woman aged 60 to 75 with COVID-19, enrolled during active disease.

As DNA, the CDR3 is TGTGCCAGCAGCTTTTTAGGGACAGGGGGAGAAGAGACCCAGTACTTC. Its protein product is CASSFLGTGGEETQYF. The chain joins TRBV5-6 to TRBJ2-5; 11 nucleotides match TRBD1. The CDR3 length is 16 residues. Trimming took 2 bases from V and 3 from J; bases not matched to a gene: 6. CDR1 SGHDT and CDR2 YYEEEE come from the germline V gene.